The source of this T cell receptor beta chain is a study of blood T cell repertoires in COVID-19. The CDR3 is 15 residues long. The V end lost 7 bases, the J end lost 11 bases, and 26 bases lay between the germline ends. The germline gives CDR1 LNHDA, CDR2 SQIVND (reference sequence). Profiling relied on immunoSEQ multiplex PCR, and the TCRdb table lists in-frame clones only, not all of them. The sample lists 300,000 to 450,000 clones, approximately 92% seen once, with roughly 0.99% in the top ten. Participant-given clinical history determined each cohort assignment. Resolution of symptoms, clearance, or two negative PCRs was present in recovered Cohort 3 donors.

V gene TRBV19 combines with J gene TRBJ1-1, with a weak D call TRBD1 (5 bases). Sequencing was carried out using PBMCs or T cells enriched from blood (not recorded which). The source of this sequence is a man younger than 35 who had recovered from COVID-19. The CDR3 DNA reads as TGTGCCAGTAACTTAGTGGCGGGACGGATCTTCGATGCTTTCTTT. It encodes CASNLVAGRIFDAFF.